The clone carrying this TCR beta chain has at least ten counts. Its cognate antigen is unknown. Quantitative 5'-RACE with molecular barcodes generated TCR beta libraries. TCRdb itself ran the 5' RACE reads through MiXCR, one entry per CDR3 protein. The sample holds about 150,000 distinct CDR3 sequences, about 7% seen once. This specimen belongs to a study of CD8 T cells in ankylosing spondylitis. Findings and caveats of the study: Peripheral blood samples showed relatively rare disease-linked clones, and these clones were CD8+. Several highly homologous variants made up a TCR beta motif, and this motif appeared characteristic of ankylosing spondylitis blood. Researchers reportedly found disease-linked clones significantly enriched in matched ankylosing spondylitis synovial fluid.

The CDR3 runs to 13 residues. The germline gives CDR1 DFQATT, CDR2 SNEGSKA (reference sequence). Trimming pared 6 bases from V and 3 bases from J, leaving 14 bases between. This chain uses TRBV20-1 with TRBJ2-5; D gene ambiguous. Sequencing input: blood, either unsorted or a sorted T cell fraction (not recorded which). The source is a female donor with ankylosing spondylitis or in good health (not recorded which). The CDR3 sequence is CSASDPGEETQYF. The CDR3, as DNA: TGCAGTGCCTCGGACCCGGGCGAAGAGACCCAGTACTTC.